The rows below give T cell receptor beta chains drawn from one sample of a study of tumor-infiltrating lymphocytes in primary liver carcinoma. One entry per CDR3 protein, called by TCRdb with MiXCR from the multiplex PCR reads. The repertoire holds 100,000 or so distinct CDR3 sequences, with about four fifths as singletons. Sequenced input: liver tumor tissue from sampling region 3. The receptors shown here come from a man aged 35 to 55 with primary liver carcinoma and hepatitis B virus infection. CDR3s include the opening cysteine and the closing phenylalanine or tryptophan. D genes are given only for firm matches. The size entry is marked missing in some rows and otherwise reads once, few, many or a size class.

j_call | d_call | v_call | clone_size | cdr3_nt | cdr3_aa
TRBJ2-1 | TRBD2 | TRBV24-1 | NA | TGTGACACCAGTGATGCCACTAGCGGCCAGGAGAATGAGCAGTTCTTC | CDTSDATSGQENEQFF
TRBJ1-2 | NA | TRBV5-1 | NA | TGCGCCAGAAGTTGGGGGACATGCGGCTATGGCTACACCTTC | CARSWGTCGYGYTF
TRBJ1-2 | NA | TRBV6-5 | medium-sized | TGTGCCAGCAGCCCACAGGGAACCGCTAACTATGGCTACACCTTC | CASSPQGTANYGYTF
TRBJ1-2 | NA | TRBV28 | NA | TGTGCCAACAGTTACGGGATAGGGGTCTATGGCTACACCTTC | CANSYGIGVYGYTF
TRBJ2-7 | TRBD2 | TRBV4-1 | NA | TGCGCCAGCAGCCGGGAAAGGACTAGCGGGGGTGTTTACGAGCAGTACTTC | CASSRERTSGGVYEQYF
TRBJ2-1 | TRBD2 | TRBV4-2 | NA | TGTTCCAGCAGCCAAGAGGAGGCGGGAGGGTACATTGAGCAGTTCTTC | CSSSQEEAGGYIEQFF
TRBJ2-1 | TRBD1 | TRBV28 | many | TGTGCCAGCAGACCCCCCGCCGGACAGGGGGCCTACAATGAGCAGTTCTTC | CASRPPAGQGAYNEQFF
TRBJ2-2 | NA | TRBV6-6 | NA | NA | CAISVARGAGELCF
TRBJ2-1 | NA | TRBV11-3 | NA | TGTGCCAGCAGCTTAATTTCTAATGAGCAGTTCTTC | CASSLISNEQFF
TRBJ2-4 | NA | TRBV5-1 | many | TGTGCCAGCAGTTTAGGGAACATTCAGTACTTC | CASSLGNIQYF
TRBJ1-1 | NA | TRBV5-1 | NA | TGCGCCAGCAGACCCTACATGAACGCTGAAGCTTTCTTT | CASRPYMNAEAFF
TRBJ2-3 | NA | TRBV29-1 | once | TGCAGCTTCCGGGCAACTAGCACAGATATGCAGTACTTT | CSFRATSTDMQYF
TRBJ2-5 | NA | TRBV29-1 | once | TGCAGGGGTGTGGACAGTGGAGGGACCCAGTACTTC | CRGVDSGGTQYF
TRBJ2-3 | TRBD2 | TRBV5-4 | NA | TGTGCCAGCAGCTTGCTCCTGGGAGGGCCCACAGATACGCGGTATTTT | CASSLLLGGPTDTRYF
TRBJ2-7 | TRBD1 | TRBV6-1 | many | TGTGCCAGCACTCCGGTGACAGGGGCCCCGACCGAGCAGTACTTC | CASTPVTGAPTEQYF
TRBJ2-7 | NA | TRBV29-1 | NA | TGCAGCGTATGTCCTTCCAGTGTCAAGTCCTACGAGCAGTACTTC | CSVCPSSVKSYEQYF
TRBJ1-5 | TRBD1 | TRBV3-1 | NA | TGTGCCAGCAGCCCAGGGACAGGCAATCAGCCCCAGCATTTT | CASSPGTGNQPQHF
TRBJ2-7 | NA | TRBV6-2/TRBV6-3 | NA | TGTGCCAGCAGTTATGGTGTATCCTACGAGCAGTACTTC | CASSYGVSYEQYF
TRBJ2-6 | NA | TRBV2 | NA | TGTGCCAGCACCTACTCTGGCTCTGGGCCCAACGTCCTGACTTTC | CASTYSGSGPNVLTF
TRBJ2-1 | NA | TRBV4-2 | NA | TGTGCCAGCAGCCAAGATTGGAGGTCAGGCAAAGTCTACAATGAGCAGTTCTTC | CASSQDWRSGKVYNEQFF
TRBJ2-7 | NA | TRBV5-4 | NA | TGTACCAACAGCTTCGCCTCACCAGGCGAGCAATACTTC | CTNSFASPGEQYF
TRBJ1-5 | NA | TRBV4-2 | NA | TGTGCCAGCAGCGAGACGGCGGGGGCAGGCAATCAGCCCCAACATTTT | CASSETAGAGNQPQHF
TRBJ2-7 | NA | TRBV10-2 | NA | TGCGCCAGCATAACCAACTGGGGTCGACCCGAGCAATACTTC | CASITNWGRPEQYF
TRBJ1-1 | NA | TRBV7-3 | NA | TGTGCCAGCAGCTTAGGGTCGGGTTCGCGAGAGATGTCTTTCTTT | CASSLGSGSREMSFF
TRBJ2-6 | NA | TRBV4-3 | NA | TGCGCCAGCAGTGACGGAAACTCTGGGGCCAACGTCATAACTTTC | CASSDGNSGANVITF
TRBJ1-1 | NA | TRBV11-2 | once | TGTGTCAGCAGCTTAACTAGAGACACTGAAGCTTTCTTT | CVSSLTRDTEAFF
TRBJ2-7 | TRBD2 | TRBV11-2 | NA | TGTGCCAGCAGATCGTTAGCGGGAGCAAGCCTCGAGCAGTACTTC | CASRSLAGASLEQYF
TRBJ2-7 | NA | TRBV12-3/TRBV12-4 | NA | TGTACCAGTGGTTTGTGGGACCGAAGTTACGAGCAGTACTTC | CTSGLWDRSYEQYF
TRBJ2-5 | NA | TRBV29-1 | once | TGCAGCGTTGAAGCGGACGGGGGACGAGCAGAGGCCCAGTACTTC | CSVEADGGRAEAQYF
TRBJ2-1 | TRBD2 | TRBV29-1 | NA | TGCAGCGGGTGGACTAGCTGGATCAATGAGCAGTTCTTC | CSGWTSWINEQFF
TRBJ1-1 | NA | TRBV4-2 | NA | TGCGCCAGCAGCCAAGACCCGCGGGTCGGTGAAGCTTTCTTT | CASSQDPRVGEAFF
TRBJ2-7 | NA | TRBV6-1 | NA | TGTGCCACGGATAAAGACACGGGGGGCAACGAGGAGTACTTC | CATDKDTGGNEEYF
TRBJ2-1 | NA | TRBV11-2 | NA | TGTGCCAGCAGCTTAGATGGGGGCTGGAGCTTCTACAATGAGCAGTTCTTC | CASSLDGGWSFYNEQFF
TRBJ1-4 | NA | TRBV5-1 | NA | TGCGCCAACAGTCAAGGGGCAATGCGGGAAAAACTGCTTTTT | CANSQGAMREKLLF
TRBJ2-1 | TRBD2 | TRBV14 | NA | TGTGCCAGCAGTACCGTAGCGGGATGGGTAAACAGTGAGGAGTTCTTC | CASSTVAGWVNSEEFF
TRBJ2-3 | TRBD2 | TRBV29-1 | NA | TGCAGCGTTGATGGAGGCAGTCTAAGCGGGAGAACTCCCGATACGCAGTATTTT | CSVDGGSLSGRTPDTQYF
TRBJ2-6 | NA | TRBV6-5 | NA | TGTGCCAGCAGGTTTTGGGGGAGCTCTGGGGCCTACGTCCCGACCTTC | CASRFWGSSGAYVPTF
TRBJ2-1 | TRBD1 | TRBV6-2/TRBV6-3 | NA | TGTGCGAGCAGTTACGCGGATGGGACAGGGGACGATGAGCAGTTCTTC | CASSYADGTGDDEQFF
TRBJ1-5 | NA | TRBV2 | NA | TGTGCCAGCAGGGACATGTACAGCAATCAGCCCCACCATTTT | CASRDMYSNQPHHF
TRBJ2-2 | TRBD2 | TRBV5-1 | NA | TGCGCCAGCAGCCCAGTAGCGGGTAACACCGGGGATCTGTTTTTT | CASSPVAGNTGDLFF
TRBJ2-5 | NA | TRBV11-2 | NA | TGTGCCAACAGCCCCACGGGCCAGCAGGTGGGGATAGAGACCCAGTATTTC | CANSPTGQQVGIETQYF
TRBJ2-5 | NA | TRBV29-1 | NA | TGCAGTGTTGCGACTACGGGTGACCAAGAGACCCAGTACTTC | CSVATTGDQETQYF
TRBJ2-7 | NA | TRBV6-6 | NA | TGTGCCAGCAGTTGGACTATCTCGTGCGAGCAGTACTTC | CASSWTISCEQYF
TRBJ1-1 | NA | TRBV29-1 | once | TGCGGCGTCGCCAGGTCGACTATGAACACTGGAGCTTTCTTT | CGVARSTMNTGAFF
TRBJ2-1 | NA | TRBV11-2 | NA | TGTGCTAGCAGCTCAGAACAATACAATGAGCAGTTCTTC | CASSSEQYNEQFF
TRBJ2-3 | NA | TRBV6-6 | NA | TGTGCCAGCAGTTCCCCGACCGGGGAGGACGTGGATACGAAGTATTTT | CASSSPTGEDVDTKYF
TRBJ2-7 | NA | TRBV28 | NA | TGCACCAGCAATTCCCCTGGGACTCCCAGGGCGCCCGAGCAGTACTTC | CTSNSPGTPRAPEQYF
TRBJ1-2 | NA | TRBV30 | NA | TGTGCCTGGGCAGGACAAGACAATTATGGCTACACCTTC | CAWAGQDNYGYTF
TRBJ2-5 | TRBD2 | TRBV20-1 | NA | TGCAGTGCTTGCCCAGCCAGCGGGGAGCTTCGGATCCAGTACTTC | CSACPASGELRIQYF
TRBJ1-3 | TRBD1 | TRBV11-2 | NA | TGTACCAGCAGCCCACTGGGACAGCCGAGGAACACCATTTATTTT | CTSSPLGQPRNTIYF
TRBJ1-1 | TRBD1 | TRBV4-1 | NA | TGCGCCAGCAGCTCTCTACTACATACCGGGACAGCGAACACTGAAGCTTTCTTT | CASSSLLHTGTANTEAFF